Each of the 12 T cell receptor beta chains below was sequenced from the same sample in a study of blood T cell repertoires in COVID-19. Sequencing used immunoSEQ multiplex PCR; TCRdb keeps in-frame clones, though not all of them. Altogether 130,000 to 150,000 clones are present, 85% being singletons, with the ten largest covering 6.2%. The material sequenced was PBMCs or T cells enriched from blood (not recorded which). The receptors shown here come from a woman in her thirties or forties who had recovered from COVID-19.

This chain connects TRBV11-2 to TRBJ1-5, with D possibly matching TRBD1 (6 bases). Germline V gene data show CDR1 as SGHAT and CDR2 as FQNNGV. Trimming removed 5 bases from V and 6 bases from J, with 23 bases in between. The CDR3 covers 17 residues. Written as DNA, the CDR3 is TGTGCCAGCAGCCCCCTGGCCCGCCACAGGGCCGGTCAGCCCCAGCATTTT. Translation gives CASSPLARHRAGQPQHF.

The chain uses TRBV13 and TRBJ2-1, with D perhaps matching TRBD2 (6 bases). Germline CDR1 PRHDT, CDR2 FYEKMQ (reference sequence). This CDR3 is 16 amino acids long. Between the trimmed V and J ends, which lost 4 bases and 8 bases, there was a span of 21 bases. CDR3 bases: TGTGCCAGCAGCTCCCTGGCGGAGGGCCTTGGGTATGAGCAGTTCTTC. This codes for CASSSLAEGLGYEQFF.

The V gene is TRBV18, the J gene TRBJ1-6, with D possibly TRBD1 on 5 matching bases. CDR1 is KGHSH and CDR2 is LQKENI in the germline V gene. The CDR3 is 15 amino acids. V lost 7 bases and J 6 bases, leaving 16 bases between the germline ends. The CDR3 sequence: CASFSEGQGNSPLHF. The DNA of the CDR3 is TGTGCCAGCTTCTCGGAAGGGCAGGGTAATTCACCCCTCCACTTT.

This chain joins TRBV5-1 and TRBJ1-1; no firm D call. Germline V CDR1 and CDR2: SGHRS, YFSETQ. Between the trimmed V and J ends, which lost 7 bases and 7 bases, there was a span of 14 bases. This CDR3 region has 12 residues. The CDR3 DNA follows: TGCGCCAGCGTAACTTCTCGCGGTGAAGCTTTCTTT. It encodes CASVTSRGEAFF.

The chain is built from TRBV6-5 and TRBJ2-2; the match to TRBD2 covers 8 bases. The CDR3 sequence is 15 residues long. V shed 8 bases, J shed 2 bases, and the junction held 7 bases outside the gene matches. Germline CDR1 is MNHEY and CDR2 is SVGAGI. The CDR3 DNA sequence: TGTGCCAGCTACCTTAGCGGGGTTAACACCGGGGAGCTGTTTTTT. Translation gives CASYLSGVNTGELFF.

The gene calls are TRBV19 and TRBJ1-4; 7 nucleotides line up with TRBD1. This CDR3 spans 15 amino acids. Germline V gives CDR1 LNHDA, CDR2 SQIVND (reference sequence). With V trimmed by 9 bases and J by 5 bases, 12 bases remained unmatched. CDR3 DNA: TGTGCCAGCCACCACACGGGACAGAGAAATGAAAAACTGTTTTTT. This gives the protein CASHHTGQRNEKLFF.

The gene calls are TRBV18 and TRBJ2-7; possible D gene TRBD2, 7 bases. CDR3 size: 13 residues. In germline, CDR1 is KGHSH, CDR2 LQKENI. V shed 3 bases and J shed 4 bases, with 10 bases lying between them. The CDR3 DNA reads as TGTGCCAGCTCACCGGGGGGGCTTTACGAGCAGTACTTC. It is translated as CASSPGGLYEQYF.

The count of this clone is one. The V gene is TRBV11-2, the J gene TRBJ1-5; D unresolved. The CDR3 runs 14 residues. Deletions cut 5 bases from V and 1 base from J, with 9 bases between. The germline gives CDR1 SGHAT, CDR2 FQNNGV. The CDR3 loop reads CASSADHSNQPQHF. In DNA form, the CDR3 reads TGTGCCAGCAGCGCGGATCACAGCAATCAGCCCCAGCATTTT.

V usage is TRBV2 and J usage is TRBJ2-4, with 14 bases aligning to TRBD2. The CDR3 is 17 residues long. V was clipped by 7 bases and J by 0 bases; unmatched bases: 5. CDR1 is SNHLY, CDR2 FYNNEI, per germline. Here the CDR3 DNA reads TGTGCCAGCAAGGGACTAGCGGGAGTCCTAGCCAAAAACATTCAGTACTTC. Its translation is CASKGLAGVLAKNIQYF.

The chain uses TRBV4-1 and TRBJ1-2; weak D call: TRBD1 (6 bases). This CDR3 is built from 15 residues. V was pared by 2 bases and J by 4 bases, with 14 bases between. CDR1 is MGHRA, CDR2 YSYEKL, per germline. CDR3 DNA: TGCGCCAGCAGCCAATTGTCAGGGGAAGTCTATGGCTACACCTTC. Translated, it gives CASSQLSGEVYGYTF.

This sequence joins TRBV5-1 and TRBJ1-2; the D gene is possibly TRBD1 (5 bases). V was shortened by 7 bases and J by 1 base, with 11 bases between the two germline ends. There are 13 residues in the CDR3. Germline V gives CDR1 SGHRS, CDR2 YFSETQ. The CDR3 sequence: CASRTGGNYGYTF. In DNA, the CDR3 is TGCGCCAGCCGTACCGGGGGTAACTATGGCTACACCTTC.

This clone was seen a few times. The chain uses TRBV5-4 and TRBJ2-3, with no clear D. V lost 0 bases and J lost 4, with 3 bases in between. The length of the CDR3 is 12 residues. The germline CDR1 and CDR2 sequences are SGHNT and YYREEE (reference sequence). The CDR3 DNA sequence: TGTGCCAGCAGCTTGGCTCCAGATACGCAGTATTTT. It is translated as CASSLAPDTQYF.